A single sample is the source of the 5 T cell receptor beta chains below, sequenced in a study of T-cell reconstitution after alpha-beta-depleted transplantation in children (dated by TCRdb to the mid-2010s). Libraries were made using PCR. The sample was run on an Illumina HiSeq 2500. Molecular barcoding was employed in the preparation of TCR libraries, with unique molecular identifiers being used to normalize TCRbeta repertoire quantification. The public reads were reprocessed in TCRdb via fastp at Q25 and MiXCR, keeping in-frame beta chains. Each entry is one CDR3 protein sequence, shown with its most common DNA and genes. The sample table contains about 640,000 distinct CDR3 sequences; only one count was recorded for approximately 15% of them. Under 1.2% of the sample goes to the ten largest clones. The sequences come from PBMCs from the stem cell graft donor, collected from the stem cell graft. The receptors here all came from a human donor who donated a stem cell graft to a child with acute myeloid leukemia.

This clonotype was picked up a small number of times. J is TRBJ2-5 and V is TRBV10-1; no firm D call. V lost 8 bases and J 2 bases, leaving 24 bases between the germline ends. The CDR3 totals 17 residues. Per germline, CDR1 WNHNN and CDR2 SYGVQD (reference sequence). The CDR3 DNA is TGCGCCAGCGTCGATGTCCGGCGGACCGCTGGGCAAGAGACCCAGTACTTC. Translating it yields CASVDVRRTAGQETQYF.

Turning to this clonotype: With a much larger clone just one base away, this may be a read error. The rearrangement uses TRBV27 and TRBJ1-4; D gene unclear. This CDR3 region has 14 residues. Germline V CDR1 and CDR2: MNHEY, SMNVEV (reference sequence). Trimming shortened V by 0 bases and J by 7 bases, and 9 bases separated the two germline ends. Here the CDR3 reads CASSLSAFGEKLFF. The CDR3 DNA reads as TGTGCCAGCAGTTTATCGGCATTTGGTGAAAAACTGTTTTTT. Drawing the rest from reference TRBV27 and TRBJ1-4, the complete variable domain is EAQVTQNPRYLITVTGKKLTVTCSQNMNHEYMSWYRQDPGLGLRQIYYSMNVEVTDKGDVPEGYKVSRKEKRNFPLILESPSPNQTSLYFCASSLSAFGEKLFFGSGTQLSVL.

This clonotype was seen at least ten times. This sequence joins TRBV7-2 and TRBJ2-5; no firm D call. This CDR3 has 14 residues. V was shortened by 0 bases and J by 3 bases, with 8 bases between the two germline ends. Germline loops: CDR1 SGHTA, CDR2 FQGNSA. CDR3 bases: TGTGCCAGCAGCTTAGCGGGAATTAAAGAGACCCAGTACTTC. It yields the protein CASSLAGIKETQYF. Variable domain in full (rest from reference TRBV7-2 and TRBJ2-5): GAGVSQSPSNKVTEKGKDVELRCDPISGHTALYWYRQSLGQGLEFLIYFQGNSAPDKSGLPSDRFSAERTGGSVSTLTIQRTQQEDSAVYLCASSLAGIKETQYFGPGTRLLVL.

This clonotype was seen a few times. J is TRBJ1-1 and V is TRBV6-1, with D unresolved. Germline CDR1 reads MNHNS; CDR2 reads SASEGT. This CDR3 contains 14 residues. Trimming cost V 0 bases and J 0 bases, with 5 bases left between them. As DNA, the CDR3 is TGTGCCAGCAGTGAAGCCCCCATGAACACTGAAGCTTTCTTT. Protein sequence: CASSEAPMNTEAFF.

This clonotype has a count of ten or more. The chain couples TRBV12-3 or TRBV12-4 to TRBJ1-5; D may be TRBD1 (5 bases). The ends were cut back, 6 bases at V and 7 bases at J, with 10 bases in the middle. The CDR3 consists of 12 residues. CDR3 sequence (DNA): TGTGCCAGCAGAGTGTGGGACCAGCCCCAGCATTTT. Encoded protein: CASRVWDQPQHF.